The 15 T cell receptor beta chains in this list originate from one sample, sequenced in a study of siplizumab effects on memory and regulatory T cells (dated by TCRdb to between 2018 and 2021). Libraries came from the immunoSEQ multiplex PCR assay. TCRdb stores this immuneACCESS table with in-frame sequences only. Part of the clones is absent; in the studies checked, under half of the shortfall reflects unresolved V genes, and no reason is known for the rest. The sample table records more than 90,000 clones; 92% of these occur just once. The top ten clones comprise around 12% of the sample. The sequencing input was non-Treg CD4+ T cells sorted from blood. The cell subset or site label corresponds to: FACS-sorted unstimulated CD4+ non-regulatory T cells. These receptors were taken from a human donor in good health.

The chain joins TRBV5-1 to TRBJ1-4; D may be TRBD1 (6 bases). Between the trimmed V and J ends, which lost 2 bases and 1 base, there was a span of 21 bases. The germline CDR1 and CDR2 sequences are SGHRS and YFSETQ. The CDR3 totals 19 residues. The CDR3, as DNA: TGCGCCAGCAGCTTTAAGACAGGTCCTCCCATCGGAACTAATGAAAAACTGTTTTTT. This encodes CASSFKTGPPIGTNEKLFF.

This sequence joins TRBV10-3 and TRBJ2-7; 7 bases map to TRBD2. This CDR3 region has 15 residues. After removal of 10 bases from V and 1 base from J, the junction contained 13 bases not matched to a gene. The germline gives CDR1 ENHRY, CDR2 SYGVKD. The CDR3 DNA reads as TGTGCCACCGGGAGGACGGGGTCTAATTCCTACGAGCAGTACTTC. This codes for CATGRTGSNSYEQYF.

J is TRBJ1-5 and V is TRBV6-5; a weak D match, TRBD1 (5 bases). The CDR3 runs 14 residues. V lost 7 bases, J lost 3 bases, and 13 bases lay in between. Germline V gene sequence: CDR1 MNHEY, CDR2 SVGAGI. The CDR3 DNA reads TGTGCCAGCACCGAGGGGCTGCCCAATCAGCCCCAGCATTTT. Translated: CASTEGLPNQPQHF.

The gene calls are TRBV10-1 and TRBJ2-2; perhaps D is TRBD1 or TRBD2 (5 bases each). Germline CDR1 and CDR2: WNHNN and SYGVQD (reference sequence). V dropped 6 bases and J dropped 4 bases, with 9 bases sitting between them. The CDR3 runs to 13 residues. In nucleotides, the CDR3 is TGCGCCAGCAGCCCGGGACCCACCGGGGAGCTGTTTTTT. Its translation is CASSPGPTGELFF.

The chain is built from TRBV7-3 and TRBJ2-7; possibly TRBD2 for D (6 bases). Germline CDR1 reads SGHTA; CDR2 reads FQGTGA. The CDR3 covers 14 residues. The V end lost 5 bases, the J end lost 7 bases, and 18 bases lay between the germline ends. CDR3 residues: CASSPWDSSGEQYF. CDR3 sequence (DNA): TGTGCCAGCAGCCCGTGGGACTCCTCCGGGGAGCAGTACTTC.

The gene calls are TRBV14 and TRBJ2-2; unclear D gene. This CDR3 is built from 15 residues. Germline V lookup: CDR1 SGHDN, CDR2 FVKESK. V was pared by 0 bases and J by 4 bases, with 9 bases between. The CDR3 is CASSQDHLFTGELFF. In DNA, the CDR3 is TGTGCCAGCAGCCAAGATCATCTTTTCACCGGGGAGCTGTTTTTT.

The chain uses TRBV30 and TRBJ2-2, with no clear D. Trimming pared 0 bases from V and 5 bases from J, leaving 10 bases between. The CDR3 is 14 residues long. The germline V gene has CDR1 GTSNPN and CDR2 SVGIG (reference sequence). Written as DNA, the CDR3 is TGTGCCTGGAGTGTTTCTATCGGTACCGGGGAGCTGTTTTTT. It translates to CAWSVSIGTGELFF.

The chain joins TRBV10-3 to TRBJ1-1; 7 positions match TRBD1. The CDR3 contains 15 residues. Germline CDR1 and CDR2: ENHRY and SYGVKD. Trimming removed 2 bases from V and 1 base from J; junction bases left unmatched: 4. For the CDR3, the DNA is TGTGCCATCAGTGAGCCGGGACAGAGGAACACTGAAGCTTTCTTT. Protein product: CAISEPGQRNTEAFF.

The chain has TRBV29-1 and TRBJ1-1, with TRBD1 identical over 7 bases. Germline CDR1 SQVTM, CDR2 ANQGSEA. The V gene end was trimmed by 4 bases and the J gene end by 3 bases; junction bases not matched to a gene: 8. This CDR3 has 14 amino acids. CDR3: CSVGGTGVDTEAFF. As DNA, the CDR3 is TGCAGCGTTGGAGGAACAGGGGTAGACACTGAAGCTTTCTTT.

J is TRBJ2-5 and V is TRBV5-1; 8 positions match TRBD2. The CDR3 runs to 14 residues. V was pared by 2 bases and J by 4 bases, with 4 bases of the junction left unmatched. The germline V gene has CDR1 SGHRS and CDR2 YFSETQ. The CDR3 bases are TGCGCCAGCAGCTTAATAGCGGGATCAGAGACCCAGTACTTC. Translating it yields CASSLIAGSETQYF.

The chain has TRBV19 and TRBJ2-1, with D uncertain. Germline V lookup: CDR1 LNHDA, CDR2 SQIVND (reference sequence). V was clipped by 0 bases and J by 5 bases, with 8 bases between them. This CDR3 region has 14 residues. CDR3: CASSIEGYHNEQFF. In DNA form, the CDR3 reads TGTGCCAGTAGTATAGAGGGGTACCACAATGAGCAGTTCTTC.

J is TRBJ1-5 and V is TRBV29-1; possibly TRBD1 for D (6 bases). The CDR3 sequence is 13 residues long. The V gene lost 5 bases and the J gene lost 5 bases, with 13 bases spanning the gap. CDR1 and CDR2 from the germline V gene are SQVTM and ANQGSEA. CDR3 region: CSVWDTADQPQHF. CDR3 nucleotides: TGCAGCGTTTGGGACACGGCTGATCAGCCCCAGCATTTT.

This chain joins TRBV7-2 and TRBJ1-5, with a tentative D call TRBD1 (5 bases). CDR1 is SGHTA, CDR2 FQGNSA, per germline. V was shortened by 0 bases and J by 4 bases, with 7 bases between the two germline ends. The CDR3 has 14 residues. CDR3 protein: CASSLAGGNQPQHF. CDR3 coding DNA: TGTGCCAGCAGCTTAGCTGGGGGTAATCAGCCCCAGCATTTT.

This clone occurred once. This sequence joins TRBV11-3 and TRBJ1-2; 9 bases map to TRBD1. After removal of 1 base from V and 4 bases from J, the junction contained 10 bases not matched to a gene. The V gene's germline CDR1 is SGHNT and CDR2 YENEEA. The CDR3 runs to 17 residues. The CDR3 spells CASSLATSGTGLYGYTF. CDR3 sequence (DNA): TGTGCCAGCAGCTTAGCCACGTCCGGGACAGGGCTCTATGGCTACACCTTC. Full variable domain (missing parts from reference TRBV11-3 and TRBJ1-2): EAGVVQSPRYKIIEKKQPVAFWCNPISGHNTLYWYLQNLGQGPELLIRYENEEAVDDSQLPKDRFSAERLKGVDSTLKIQPAELGDSAVYLCASSLATSGTGLYGYTFGSGTRLTVV.

The genes are TRBV7-9 and TRBJ2-1; D is tentatively TRBD1 or TRBD2 (5 bases each). The germline V gene encodes CDR1 SEHNR and CDR2 FQNEAQ (reference sequence). V was pared by 10 bases and J by 9 bases, with 22 bases between. The CDR3 totals 14 residues. The CDR3 reads CATRPNQGEGEQFF. In nucleotides, the CDR3 is TGTGCCACCCGACCAAACCAGGGCGAGGGTGAGCAGTTCTTC. Combining the CDR3 with reference TRBV7-9 and TRBJ2-1 gives the whole variable domain DTGVSQNPRHKITKRGQNVTFRCDPISEHNRLYWYRQTLGQGPEFLTYFQNEAQLEKSRLLSDRFSAERPKGSFSTLEIQRTEQGDSAMYLCATRPNQGEGEQFFGPGTRLTVL.